Listed below are T cell receptor beta chains from one sample, sequenced in a study of blood T cell repertoires in COVID-19. TCRdb's copy holds only in-frame clones and misses some; the assay was immunoSEQ multiplex PCR. The table records tens of thousands of clones, 80% to 95% of them present only once. Sequencing input: peripheral blood. The source of these receptors is a human donor in a cohort sampled during active COVID-19. The conserved cysteine and the conserved F or W are not part of the CDR3 here. A D gene is named only where the DNA matches it firmly.

cdr3_aa: ASSQPGRDEQY
cdr3_length: 11
v_call: TRBV4-2
d_call: NA
j_call: TRBJ2-7

cdr3_aa: ASSLNRGHGNTIY
cdr3_length: 13
v_call: TRBV7-2
d_call: TRBD1
j_call: TRBJ1-3

cdr3_aa: ASSLGPRSPYEQY
cdr3_length: 13
v_call: TRBV7-2
d_call: NA
j_call: TRBJ2-7

cdr3_aa: ASGTGTGEQY
cdr3_length: 10
v_call: TRBV3-1/TRBV3-2
d_call: TRBD1
j_call: TRBJ2-7

cdr3_aa: ASSPGTGPTGELF
cdr3_length: 13
v_call: TRBV18
d_call: NA
j_call: TRBJ2-2

cdr3_aa: ASSQRDSPYNEQF
cdr3_length: 13
v_call: TRBV3-1/TRBV3-2
d_call: NA
j_call: TRBJ2-1

cdr3_aa: ASSVGGLATEAF
cdr3_length: 12
v_call: TRBV9
d_call: NA
j_call: TRBJ1-1

cdr3_aa: ASSFVGVNEQY
cdr3_length: 11
v_call: TRBV27
d_call: NA
j_call: TRBJ2-7

cdr3_aa: ATSRDHTEGQPNSPLH
cdr3_length: 16
v_call: TRBV15
d_call: TRBD1
j_call: TRBJ1-6

cdr3_aa: AWAGGPWNEQF
cdr3_length: 11
v_call: TRBV30
d_call: TRBD2
j_call: TRBJ2-1

cdr3_aa: ASSVTGDPYEQY
cdr3_length: 12
v_call: TRBV5-4
d_call: TRBD1
j_call: TRBJ2-7

cdr3_aa: ASSSTSGDYEQY
cdr3_length: 12
v_call: TRBV7-8
d_call: TRBD2
j_call: TRBJ2-7

cdr3_aa: AISDPGTPQGETQY
cdr3_length: 14
v_call: TRBV10-3
d_call: TRBD1
j_call: TRBJ2-5

cdr3_aa: ASSLSERAGAYTGELF
cdr3_length: 16
v_call: TRBV7-2
d_call: NA
j_call: TRBJ2-2

cdr3_aa: ASSLSGTGSYGYT
cdr3_length: 13
v_call: TRBV28
d_call: TRBD1
j_call: TRBJ1-2

cdr3_aa: AISVGGSATGELF
cdr3_length: 13
v_call: TRBV10-3
d_call: NA
j_call: TRBJ2-2

cdr3_aa: ASSLWTSGATDTQY
cdr3_length: 14
v_call: TRBV5-4
d_call: TRBD2
j_call: TRBJ2-3

cdr3_aa: ASTMTAITDTQY
cdr3_length: 12
v_call: TRBV2
d_call: NA
j_call: TRBJ2-3

cdr3_aa: ASSQTGTGELF
cdr3_length: 11
v_call: TRBV3-1/TRBV3-2
d_call: NA
j_call: TRBJ2-2

cdr3_aa: SASMNGGGDTDTQY
cdr3_length: 14
v_call: TRBV20-1
d_call: NA
j_call: TRBJ2-3

cdr3_aa: ASSPGLAVNEQF
cdr3_length: 12
v_call: TRBV3-1/TRBV3-2
d_call: TRBD2
j_call: TRBJ2-1

cdr3_aa: ASSPPGRTEAF
cdr3_length: 11
v_call: TRBV18
d_call: NA
j_call: TRBJ1-1

cdr3_aa: ASSTTVYNEQF
cdr3_length: 11
v_call: TRBV18
d_call: NA
j_call: TRBJ2-1

cdr3_aa: ASSQDYRSLAQY
cdr3_length: 12
v_call: TRBV4-2
d_call: NA
j_call: TRBJ2-3

cdr3_aa: ASSPIRAGELF
cdr3_length: 11
v_call: TRBV9
d_call: NA
j_call: TRBJ2-2

cdr3_aa: ASSQDFRGGLETQY
cdr3_length: 14
v_call: TRBV3-1/TRBV3-2
d_call: TRBD2
j_call: TRBJ2-5

cdr3_aa: ASSLGDRYPFF
cdr3_length: 11
v_call: TRBV12-3/TRBV12-4
d_call: TRBD1
j_call: TRBJ2-1

cdr3_aa: ATSDPGTGGMGDTQY
cdr3_length: 15
v_call: TRBV24-1
d_call: TRBD1
j_call: TRBJ2-3

cdr3_aa: ASSSFWLAGEAETQY
cdr3_length: 15
v_call: TRBV5-1
d_call: TRBD2
j_call: TRBJ2-5

cdr3_aa: ASSLAAFLQRGPEAF
cdr3_length: 15
v_call: TRBV5-1
d_call: NA
j_call: TRBJ1-1

cdr3_aa: ATEGQGFGPGELF
cdr3_length: 13
v_call: TRBV2
d_call: TRBD1
j_call: TRBJ2-2

cdr3_aa: ASSITGTFNSPLH
cdr3_length: 13
v_call: TRBV19
d_call: NA
j_call: TRBJ1-6

cdr3_aa: ASSTLAGGELF
cdr3_length: 11
v_call: TRBV2
d_call: TRBD2
j_call: TRBJ2-2

cdr3_aa: ALLNRDTNYEQY
cdr3_length: 12
v_call: TRBV2
d_call: NA
j_call: TRBJ2-7

cdr3_aa: ASSPLSVVEKLF
cdr3_length: 12
v_call: TRBV27
d_call: NA
j_call: TRBJ1-4

cdr3_aa: ASSLRAYAAF
cdr3_length: 10
v_call: TRBV28
d_call: NA
j_call: TRBJ1-1

cdr3_aa: ASSQTVSGANVLT
cdr3_length: 13
v_call: TRBV5-5
d_call: NA
j_call: TRBJ2-6

cdr3_aa: ASSQECHPGATNEKLF
cdr3_length: 16
v_call: TRBV14
d_call: NA
j_call: TRBJ1-4

cdr3_aa: ASSNARGGGGETQY
cdr3_length: 14
v_call: TRBV19
d_call: TRBD2
j_call: TRBJ2-5

cdr3_aa: ASSYTRQGAGNTIY
cdr3_length: 14
v_call: TRBV6-5
d_call: TRBD1
j_call: TRBJ1-3

cdr3_aa: ASSSISEQY
cdr3_length: 9
v_call: TRBV5-5
d_call: NA
j_call: TRBJ2-7

cdr3_aa: ASSLAGGRGYT
cdr3_length: 11
v_call: TRBV12-3/TRBV12-4
d_call: NA
j_call: TRBJ1-2

cdr3_aa: ASSPTSGGAGEQF
cdr3_length: 13
v_call: TRBV3-1/TRBV3-2
d_call: TRBD2
j_call: TRBJ2-1

cdr3_aa: AISDPDSPGWYNEQY
cdr3_length: 15
v_call: TRBV10-3
d_call: NA
j_call: TRBJ2-7

cdr3_aa: ASSPLQGGGYT
cdr3_length: 11
v_call: TRBV27
d_call: NA
j_call: TRBJ1-2

cdr3_aa: ASSSQPGTAYEQY
cdr3_length: 13
v_call: TRBV6-5
d_call: TRBD1
j_call: TRBJ2-7

cdr3_aa: ASSYQSGGGDTQY
cdr3_length: 13
v_call: TRBV3-1/TRBV3-2
d_call: TRBD2
j_call: TRBJ2-3

cdr3_aa: ASSTLAKETQY
cdr3_length: 11
v_call: TRBV12-3/TRBV12-4
d_call: NA
j_call: TRBJ2-5

cdr3_aa: ASSLPGAGELF
cdr3_length: 11
v_call: TRBV4-3
d_call: NA
j_call: TRBJ2-2

cdr3_aa: ASSLRSTGLRNTIY
cdr3_length: 14
v_call: TRBV3-1/TRBV3-2
d_call: TRBD1
j_call: TRBJ1-3

cdr3_aa: ASSEWDRGRYEQY
cdr3_length: 13
v_call: TRBV6-1
d_call: TRBD1
j_call: TRBJ2-7

cdr3_aa: ASSQDGRRGNSYEQY
cdr3_length: 15
v_call: TRBV4-2
d_call: TRBD2
j_call: TRBJ2-7

cdr3_aa: ASRTRTGGNVLT
cdr3_length: 12
v_call: TRBV2
d_call: TRBD1
j_call: TRBJ2-6

cdr3_aa: ASSDHSYGYT
cdr3_length: 10
v_call: TRBV6-1
d_call: NA
j_call: TRBJ1-2

cdr3_aa: ASSITPGLAYNEQF
cdr3_length: 14
v_call: TRBV19
d_call: TRBD2
j_call: TRBJ2-1

cdr3_aa: ASSLGTLEKLF
cdr3_length: 11
v_call: TRBV7-2
d_call: NA
j_call: TRBJ1-4

cdr3_aa: ASSLSTDTQY
cdr3_length: 10
v_call: TRBV5-4
d_call: NA
j_call: TRBJ2-3

cdr3_aa: ASSIRRREKLF
cdr3_length: 11
v_call: TRBV19
d_call: NA
j_call: TRBJ1-4

cdr3_aa: ASSPGTVNQPQH
cdr3_length: 12
v_call: TRBV18
d_call: TRBD1
j_call: TRBJ1-5

cdr3_aa: ASSQYQGSQETQY
cdr3_length: 13
v_call: TRBV6-5
d_call: NA
j_call: TRBJ2-5